The subject of this entry is one T cell receptor beta chain. Its antigen remains unidentified. Within the sample, other DNA sequences also encode this same CDR3. With 5 bases removed from V and 2 bases from J, the gap between germline ends came to 4 bases. The germline gives CDR1 SGHAT, CDR2 FQNNGV. The CDR3 extends over 12 amino acids. The data stem from a study of shared clonotypes between healthy human individuals. Study details: Researchers assigned three CD4 naive, three CD4 memory, two CD8 naive and one CD8 memory plate to each donor. Study findings and constraints: Sampling used blood alone; tissue repertoires probably differ. Memory subsets had estimated richness that was generally smaller than that of naive subsets.

A CD45RA-negative memory subset and a CD45RA+ naive subset were separated from the CD4+ cells. The data were produced by immunoSEQ multiplex PCR, yet TCRdb's version contains in-frame clones alone and is incomplete. The repertoire holds about 2 million clones, with 95% as singletons. Sample: naive CD4+ T cells sorted from blood. Subset in this sample: CD45RA+ positively selected. The chain recombines TRBV11-2 with TRBJ2-1; D unresolved. The sequence was collected from a man between 18 and 35 years old in good health. The CDR3 loop is CASSPTYNEQFF. The CDR3 DNA is TGTGCCAGCAGCCCGACCTACAATGAGCAGTTCTTC.